One and the same sample provided the 9 T cell receptor beta chains below, sequenced in a study of T cell repertoires in cytomegalovirus infection. Antigen specificity for these receptors is unknown. TCRdb re-derived calls from the reads in MiXCR, one entry per CDR3 protein. The sample includes 75,000 to 100,000 distinct CDR3 sequences, 25% to 35% of them seen just once. The sequences come from CD8+ T cells from cultured PBMCs, collected from culture after CMV antigen stimulation. The source of these receptors is a human donor in good health (CMV status not recorded). Some clones in this sample may be carry-over from other donors' samples.

The chain carries TRBV25-1 and TRBJ1-6; a possible D gene is TRBD1 (5 bases). Trimming pared 7 bases from V and 7 bases from J, leaving 8 bases between. Germline loops: CDR1 MGHDK, CDR2 SYGVNS. The length of the CDR3 is 12 residues. Here the CDR3 reads CASTGGNSPLHF. In nucleotides, the CDR3 is TGTGCCAGCACTGGGGGAAATTCACCCCTCCACTTT.

The rearrangement joins TRBV5-1 to TRBJ2-2; 11 bases agree with TRBD1. Germline CDR1 is SGHRS and CDR2 is YFSETQ. With V trimmed by 3 bases and J by 6 bases, 4 bases remained unmatched. There are 15 residues in the CDR3. The CDR3 nucleotides read TGCGCCAGCAGCTCACCGGGACAGGGGGCCGGGGAGCTGTTTTTT. Its protein is CASSSPGQGAGELFF.

The chain combines TRBV12-3 or TRBV12-4 with TRBJ2-2; D might be TRBD2 (6 bases). Trimming took 7 bases from V and 3 from J, leaving 15 bases between them. The CDR3 consists of 15 residues. The CDR3 DNA reads TGTGCCAGCACCTTCTGGGGGGTTGACACCGGGGAGCTGTTTTTT. This codes for CASTFWGVDTGELFF.

This clonotype was counted a few times. The chain combines TRBV9 with TRBJ2-1; D gene uncertain. Per the germline V gene, CDR1 is SGDLS and CDR2 is YYNGEE. The CDR3 spans 15 residues. V lost 0 bases, J lost 0 bases, and 7 bases lay in between. The CDR3 region has the DNA TGTGCCAGCAGCGTAGGGCGGAGCTCCTACAATGAGCAGTTCTTC. Its translation: CASSVGRSSYNEQFF.

The chain carries TRBV7-8 and TRBJ2-7; TRBD2 matches 8 bases. The germline V gene has CDR1 SGHVS and CDR2 FQNEAQ. The CDR3 has 12 amino acids. J gave up 5 bases and V 3 bases, and 0 bases lay outside the gene matches. Written as DNA, the CDR3 is TGTGCCAGCAGCTTTAGCGGGGACGAGCAGTACTTC. It is translated as CASSFSGDEQYF.

This clonotype was seen at least ten times. The rearrangement links TRBV7-2 to TRBJ2-1; no clear D. Germline loops: CDR1 SGHTA, CDR2 FQGNSA. The CDR3 sequence is 13 residues long. Trimming pared 5 bases from V and 8 bases from J, leaving 13 bases between. The CDR3 here is CASSPVTVYEQFF. In DNA form, the CDR3 reads TGTGCCAGCAGCCCCGTTACGGTCTATGAGCAGTTCTTC. Looking up the rest from reference TRBV7-2 and TRBJ2-1 gives the full variable domain: GAGVSQSPSNKVTEKGKDVELRCDPISGHTALYWYRQSLGQGLEFLIYFQGNSAPDKSGLPSDRFSAERTGGSVSTLTIQRTQQEDSAVYLCASSPVTVYEQFFGPGTRLTVL.

This chain connects TRBV27 to TRBJ2-7; 8 bases are shared with TRBD2. The ends lost 2 bases at V and 6 bases at J; junction bases unmatched: 3. The CDR3 spans 13 residues. Germline-derived CDR1 and CDR2 are MNHEY and SMNVEV (reference sequence). The CDR3 region is CASSLGTSGEQYF. The CDR3 nucleotides are TGTGCCAGCAGTTTAGGAACTAGCGGCGAGCAGTACTTC.

This clonotype was seen at least ten times. The chain combines TRBV11-1 with TRBJ2-5; possibly TRBD2 for D (5 bases). Germline V lookup: CDR1 SGHAT, CDR2 FQDESV (reference sequence). The CDR3 is 16 residues long. The V and J ends lost 3 bases and 1 base respectively, with 15 bases between them. In nucleotides, the CDR3 is TGTGCCAGCAGCTTGGGCTCTCGGACTTTCCAAGAGACCCAGTACTTC. Residues: CASSLGSRTFQETQYF.

The chain couples TRBV2 to TRBJ1-6; weak D call: TRBD1 (5 bases). CDR3 length: 12 residues. Germline V gene lookup returns CDR1 SNHLY and CDR2 FYNNEI. Deletions cut 3 bases from V and 14 bases from J, with 11 bases between. CDR3 bases: TGTGCCAGCAGTGATTGGGGGATGGCCCTCCACTTT. Protein: CASSDWGMALHF.